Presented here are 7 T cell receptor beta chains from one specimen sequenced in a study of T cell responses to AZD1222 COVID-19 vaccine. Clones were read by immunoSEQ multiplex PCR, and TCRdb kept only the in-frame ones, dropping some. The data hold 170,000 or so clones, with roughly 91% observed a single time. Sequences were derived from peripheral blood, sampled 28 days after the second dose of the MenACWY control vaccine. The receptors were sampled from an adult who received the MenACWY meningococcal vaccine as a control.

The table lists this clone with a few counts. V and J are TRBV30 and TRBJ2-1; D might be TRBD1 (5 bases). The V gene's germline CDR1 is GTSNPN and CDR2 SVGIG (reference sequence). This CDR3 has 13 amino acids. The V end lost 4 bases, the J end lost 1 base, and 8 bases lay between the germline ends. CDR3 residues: CAWKGRSYNEQFF. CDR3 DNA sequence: TGTGCCTGGAAGGGGCGGTCCTACAATGAGCAGTTCTTC.

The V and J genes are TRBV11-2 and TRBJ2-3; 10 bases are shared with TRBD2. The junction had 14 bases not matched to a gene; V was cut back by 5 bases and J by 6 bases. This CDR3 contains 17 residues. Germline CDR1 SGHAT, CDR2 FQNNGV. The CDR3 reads CASSPYSGGNSFDTQYF. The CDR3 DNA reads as TGTGCCAGCAGCCCCTATAGCGGGGGGAATTCATTTGATACGCAGTATTTT.

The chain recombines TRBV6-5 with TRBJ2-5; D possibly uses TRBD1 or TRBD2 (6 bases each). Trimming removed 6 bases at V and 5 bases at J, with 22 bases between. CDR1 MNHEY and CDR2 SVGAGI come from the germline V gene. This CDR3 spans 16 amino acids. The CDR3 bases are TGTGCCAGCAGCTACACAGGGCTCGGGGGAAAGGAGACCCAGTACTTC. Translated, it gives CASSYTGLGGKETQYF.

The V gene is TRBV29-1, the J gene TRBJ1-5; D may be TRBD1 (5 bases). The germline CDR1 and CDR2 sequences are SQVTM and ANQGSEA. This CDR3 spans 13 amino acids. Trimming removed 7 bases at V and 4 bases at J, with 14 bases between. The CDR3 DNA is TGCAGCGCTGGCCGGGACGGTAATCAGCCCCAGCATTTT. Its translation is CSAGRDGNQPQHF.

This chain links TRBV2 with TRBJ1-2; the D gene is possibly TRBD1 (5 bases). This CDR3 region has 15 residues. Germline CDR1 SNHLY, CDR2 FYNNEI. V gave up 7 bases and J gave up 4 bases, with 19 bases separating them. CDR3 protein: CASIGRAGRGYGYTF. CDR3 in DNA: TGTGCCAGCATCGGCCGGGCCGGAAGGGGCTATGGCTACACCTTC.

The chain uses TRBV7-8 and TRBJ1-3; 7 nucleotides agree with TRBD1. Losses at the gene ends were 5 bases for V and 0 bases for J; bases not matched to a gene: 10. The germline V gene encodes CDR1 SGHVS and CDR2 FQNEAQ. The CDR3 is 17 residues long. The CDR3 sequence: CASSATDRQISGNTIYF. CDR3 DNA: TGTGCCAGCAGCGCCACGGACAGGCAGATCTCTGGAAACACCATATATTTT.

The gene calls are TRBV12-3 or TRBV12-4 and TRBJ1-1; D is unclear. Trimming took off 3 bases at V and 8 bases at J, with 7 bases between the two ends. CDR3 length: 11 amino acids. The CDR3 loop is CASSFSPEAFF. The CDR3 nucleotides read TGTGCCAGCAGTTTCTCCCCAGAAGCTTTCTTT.